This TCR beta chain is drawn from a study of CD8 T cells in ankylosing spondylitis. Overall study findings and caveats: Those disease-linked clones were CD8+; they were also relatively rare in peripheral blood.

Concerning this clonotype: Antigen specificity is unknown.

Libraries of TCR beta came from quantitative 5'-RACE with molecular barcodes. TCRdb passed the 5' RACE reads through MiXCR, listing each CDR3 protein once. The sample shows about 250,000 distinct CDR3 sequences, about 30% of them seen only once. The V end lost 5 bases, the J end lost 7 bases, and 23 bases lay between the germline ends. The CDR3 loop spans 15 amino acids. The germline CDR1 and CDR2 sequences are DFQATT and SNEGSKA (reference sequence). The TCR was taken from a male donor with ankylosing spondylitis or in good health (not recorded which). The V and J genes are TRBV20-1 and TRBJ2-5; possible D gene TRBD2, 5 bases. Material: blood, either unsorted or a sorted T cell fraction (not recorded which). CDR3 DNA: TGCAGTGCTGCCCCAATAATCACTAGTAGGGCGACCCAGTACTTC. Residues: CSAAPIITSRATQYF.